This TCR beta chain was profiled in a study of shared clonotypes between healthy human individuals. With 5 bases clipped from V and 0 bases from J, the junction kept 9 bases outside the gene matches. Germline CDR1 is MNHEY and CDR2 is SMNVEV (reference sequence). The CDR3 has 19 residues. Sequencing used immunoSEQ multiplex PCR; TCRdb keeps in-frame clones, though not all of them. In the table there are fewer than 400,000 clones, roughly 70% of which are singletons. Broader study findings: Researchers sampled blood only, noting tissue repertoires likely differ. Larger estimated richness was generally seen in naive subsets than in memory subsets.

This clone has a handful of counts. Its cognate antigen is unknown. The chain employs TRBV27 and TRBJ2-3, with 15 bases lining up with TRBD2. The TCR sequence derives from a man aged 30 to 39 in good health. The sequenced sample consisted of memory CD4+ T cells sorted from blood. Subset denoted: CD45RA-negative fraction. CDR3 region: CASSMPRTSGRASTDTQYF. The CDR3 DNA reads TGTGCCAGCAGTATGCCCCGGACTAGCGGGAGGGCTAGCACAGATACGCAGTATTTT.